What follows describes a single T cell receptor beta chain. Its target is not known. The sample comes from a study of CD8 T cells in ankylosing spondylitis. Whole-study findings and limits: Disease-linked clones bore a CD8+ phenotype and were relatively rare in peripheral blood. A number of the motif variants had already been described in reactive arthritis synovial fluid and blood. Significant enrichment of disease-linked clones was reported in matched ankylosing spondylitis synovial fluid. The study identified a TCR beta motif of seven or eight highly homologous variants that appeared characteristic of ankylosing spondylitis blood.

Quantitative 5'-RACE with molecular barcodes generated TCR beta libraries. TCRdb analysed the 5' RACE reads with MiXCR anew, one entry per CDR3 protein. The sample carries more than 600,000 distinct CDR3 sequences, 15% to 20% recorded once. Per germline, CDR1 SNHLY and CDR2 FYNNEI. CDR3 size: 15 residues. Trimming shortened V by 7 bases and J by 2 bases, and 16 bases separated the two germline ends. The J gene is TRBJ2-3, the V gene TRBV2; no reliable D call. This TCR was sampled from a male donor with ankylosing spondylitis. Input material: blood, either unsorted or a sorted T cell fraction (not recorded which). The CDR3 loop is CASNIWTANTDTQYF. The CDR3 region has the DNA TGTGCCAGCAATATATGGACGGCAAACACAGATACGCAGTATTTT.